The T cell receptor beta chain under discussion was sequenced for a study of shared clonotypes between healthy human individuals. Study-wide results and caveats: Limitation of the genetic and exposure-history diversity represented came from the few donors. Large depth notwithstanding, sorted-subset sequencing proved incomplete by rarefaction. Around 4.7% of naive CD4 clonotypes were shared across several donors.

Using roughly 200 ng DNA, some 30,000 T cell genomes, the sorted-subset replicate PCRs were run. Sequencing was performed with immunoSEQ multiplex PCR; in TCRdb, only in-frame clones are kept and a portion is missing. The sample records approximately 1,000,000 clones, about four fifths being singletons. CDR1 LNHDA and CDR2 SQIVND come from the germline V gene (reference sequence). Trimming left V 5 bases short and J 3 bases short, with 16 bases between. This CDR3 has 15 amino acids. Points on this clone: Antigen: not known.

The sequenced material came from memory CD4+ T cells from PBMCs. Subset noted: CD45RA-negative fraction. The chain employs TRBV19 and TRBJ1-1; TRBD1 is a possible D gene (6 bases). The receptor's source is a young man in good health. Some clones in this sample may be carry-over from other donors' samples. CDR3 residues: CASSSGERGYTEAFF. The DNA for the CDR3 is TGTGCCAGTAGTTCAGGGGAAAGGGGGTACACTGAAGCTTTCTTT.